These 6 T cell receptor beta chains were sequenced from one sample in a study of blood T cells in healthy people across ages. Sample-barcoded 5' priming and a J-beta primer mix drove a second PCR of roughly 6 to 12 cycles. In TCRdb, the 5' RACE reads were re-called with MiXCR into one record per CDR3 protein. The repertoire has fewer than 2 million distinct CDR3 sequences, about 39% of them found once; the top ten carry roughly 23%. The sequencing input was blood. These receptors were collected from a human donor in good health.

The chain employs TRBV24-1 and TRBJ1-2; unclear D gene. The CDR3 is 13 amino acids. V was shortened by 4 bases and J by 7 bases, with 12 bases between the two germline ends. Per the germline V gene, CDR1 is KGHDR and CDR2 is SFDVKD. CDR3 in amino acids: CATSDPNFRGYTF. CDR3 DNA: TGTGCCACCAGTGACCCCAATTTCCGTGGCTACACCTTC.

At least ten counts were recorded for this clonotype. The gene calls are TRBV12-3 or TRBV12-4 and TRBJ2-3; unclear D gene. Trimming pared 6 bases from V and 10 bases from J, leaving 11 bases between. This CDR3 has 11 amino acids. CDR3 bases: TGTGCCAGCAGCCCCGTCGGAGCGCAGTATTTT. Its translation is CASSPVGAQYF.

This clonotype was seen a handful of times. The CDR3 sequence is CASSPVDGKQFF. The CDR3, as DNA: TGTGCCAGCAGCCCCGTCGACGGAAAGCAGTTCTTC. This chain links TRBV7-2 with TRBJ2-1; D gene ambiguous. Germline V gene data show CDR1 as SGHTA and CDR2 as FQGNSA. The CDR3 contains 12 residues. The V end lost 5 bases, the J end lost 11 bases, and 13 bases lay between the germline ends.

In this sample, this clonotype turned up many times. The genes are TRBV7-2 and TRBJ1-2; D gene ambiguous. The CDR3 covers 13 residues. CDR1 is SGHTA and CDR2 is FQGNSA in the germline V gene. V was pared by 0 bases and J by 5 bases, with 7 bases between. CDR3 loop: CASSLALNYGYTF. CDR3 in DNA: TGTGCCAGCAGCTTAGCGCTAAATTATGGCTACACCTTC.

The CDR3 nucleotides read TGTGCCAGCAGCTTACCCGACTCAGCCACTGAAGCTTTCTTT. It specifies CASSLPDSATEAFF. The gene calls are TRBV12-3 or TRBV12-4 and TRBJ1-1; D gene uncertain. The CDR3 consists of 14 residues. Trimming shortened V by 6 bases and J by 4 bases, and 15 bases separated the two germline ends.

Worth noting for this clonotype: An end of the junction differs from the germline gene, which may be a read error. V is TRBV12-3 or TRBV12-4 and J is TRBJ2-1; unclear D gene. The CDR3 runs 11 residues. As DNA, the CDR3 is TGTGCCGGCAGTTTAAGTCAGGAGCAGTTCTTC. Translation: CAGSLSQEQFF.